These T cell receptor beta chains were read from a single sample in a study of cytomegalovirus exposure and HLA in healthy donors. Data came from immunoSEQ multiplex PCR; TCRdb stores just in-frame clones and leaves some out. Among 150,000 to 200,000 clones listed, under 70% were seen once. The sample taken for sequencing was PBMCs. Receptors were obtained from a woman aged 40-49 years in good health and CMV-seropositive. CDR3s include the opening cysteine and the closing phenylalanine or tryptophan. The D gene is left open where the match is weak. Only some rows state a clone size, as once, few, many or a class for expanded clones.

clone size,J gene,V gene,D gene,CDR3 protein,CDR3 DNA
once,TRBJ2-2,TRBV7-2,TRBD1,CASSYRGGDTGELFF,TGTGCCAGCAGCTACAGGGGTGGAGACACCGGGGAGCTGTTTTTT
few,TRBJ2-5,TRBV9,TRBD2,CASSGSGGESETQYF,TGTGCCAGCAGCGGAAGCGGGGGGGAATCAGAGACCCAGTACTTC
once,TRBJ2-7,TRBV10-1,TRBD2,CASSPGLSGTSGRALPSQYF,TGCGCCAGCAGTCCGGGCTTATCAGGGACTAGCGGGAGGGCCCTCCCCTCCCAGTACTTC
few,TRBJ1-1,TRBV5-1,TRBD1,CASSLTGQGARGTEAFF,TGCGCCAGCAGCTTAACGGGACAGGGGGCAAGAGGTACTGAAGCTTTCTTT
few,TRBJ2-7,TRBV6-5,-,CASSSQILDEQYF,TGTGCCAGCAGTTCACAAATTCTTGACGAGCAGTACTTC
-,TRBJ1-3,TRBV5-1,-,CASSPESGGGNTIYF,TGCGCCAGCAGCCCGGAATCGGGGGGTGGAAACACCATATATTTT
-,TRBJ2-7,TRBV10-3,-,CAISDPSSYEQYF,TGTGCCATCAGTGACCCTAGCTCCTACGAGCAGTACTTC
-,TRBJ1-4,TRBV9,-,CASSVGGGGSEKLFF,TGTGCCAGCAGCGTAGGGGGGGGCGGGAGTGAAAAACTGTTTTTT
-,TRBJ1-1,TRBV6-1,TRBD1,CASANRQGNTEAFF,TGTGCCAGCGCGAACCGACAGGGAAACACTGAAGCTTTCTTT
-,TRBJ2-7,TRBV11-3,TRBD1,CASSGTGTGSYEQYF,TGTGCCAGCAGCGGTACCGGGACAGGCTCCTACGAGCAGTACTTC
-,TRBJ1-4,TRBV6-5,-,CASGHSEKLFF,TGTGCCAGCGGACATTCAGAAAAACTGTTTTTT
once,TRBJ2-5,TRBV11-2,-,CASSPRRTDQETQYF,TGTGCCAGCAGCCCCCGGAGGACAGATCAAGAGACCCAGTACTTC